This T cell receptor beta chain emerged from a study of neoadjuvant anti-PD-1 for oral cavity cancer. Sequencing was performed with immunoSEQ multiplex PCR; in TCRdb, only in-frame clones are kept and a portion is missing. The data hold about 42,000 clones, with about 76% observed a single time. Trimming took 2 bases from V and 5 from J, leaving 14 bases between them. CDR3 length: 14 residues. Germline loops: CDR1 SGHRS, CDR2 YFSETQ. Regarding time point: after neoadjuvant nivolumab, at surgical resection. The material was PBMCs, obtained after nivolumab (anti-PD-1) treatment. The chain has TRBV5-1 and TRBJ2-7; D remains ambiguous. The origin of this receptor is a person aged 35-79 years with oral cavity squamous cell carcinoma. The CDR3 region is CASSLGRVPDEQYF. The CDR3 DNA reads TGCGCCAGCAGCTTAGGTAGGGTGCCGGACGAGCAGTACTTC.